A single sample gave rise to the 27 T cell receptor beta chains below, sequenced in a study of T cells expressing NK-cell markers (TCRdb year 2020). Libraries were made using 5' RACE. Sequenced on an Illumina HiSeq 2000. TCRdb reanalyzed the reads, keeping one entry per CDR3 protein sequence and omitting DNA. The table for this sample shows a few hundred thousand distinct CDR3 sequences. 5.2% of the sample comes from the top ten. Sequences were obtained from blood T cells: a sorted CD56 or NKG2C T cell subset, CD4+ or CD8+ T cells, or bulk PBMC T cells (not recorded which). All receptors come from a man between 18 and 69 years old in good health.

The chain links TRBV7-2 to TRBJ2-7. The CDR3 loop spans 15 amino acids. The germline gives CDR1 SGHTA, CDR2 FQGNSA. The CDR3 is CASSLERGVRYEQYF.

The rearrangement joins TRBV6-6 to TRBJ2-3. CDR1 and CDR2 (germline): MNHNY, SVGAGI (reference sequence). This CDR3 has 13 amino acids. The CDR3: CAGGKWGPDTQYF.

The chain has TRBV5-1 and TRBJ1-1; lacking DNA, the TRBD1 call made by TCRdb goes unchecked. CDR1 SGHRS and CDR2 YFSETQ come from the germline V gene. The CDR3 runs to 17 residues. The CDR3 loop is CASSLLPGQGASTEAFF.

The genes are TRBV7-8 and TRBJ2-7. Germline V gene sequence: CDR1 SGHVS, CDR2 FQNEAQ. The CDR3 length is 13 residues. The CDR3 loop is CASSLSKAYEQYF.

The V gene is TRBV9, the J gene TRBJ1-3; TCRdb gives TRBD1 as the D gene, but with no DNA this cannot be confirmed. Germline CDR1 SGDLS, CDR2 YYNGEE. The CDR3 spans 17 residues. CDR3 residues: CASSVYTPGQAGNTIYF.

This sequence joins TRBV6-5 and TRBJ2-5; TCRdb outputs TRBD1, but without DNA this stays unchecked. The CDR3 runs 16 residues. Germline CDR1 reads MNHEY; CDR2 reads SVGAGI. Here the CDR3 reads CASSYGAGGTQGTQYF.

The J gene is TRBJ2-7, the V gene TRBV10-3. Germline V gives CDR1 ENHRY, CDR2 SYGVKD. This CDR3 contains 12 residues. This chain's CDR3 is CAASSSTYEQYF.

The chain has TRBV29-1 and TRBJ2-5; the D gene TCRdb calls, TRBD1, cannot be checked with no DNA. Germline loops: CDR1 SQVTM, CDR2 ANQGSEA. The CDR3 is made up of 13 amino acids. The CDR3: CSAVGHSQETQYF. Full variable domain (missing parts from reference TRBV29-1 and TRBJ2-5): SAVISQKPSRDICQRGTSLTIQCQVDSQVTMMFWYRQQPGQSLTLIATANQGSEATYESGFVIDKFPISRPNLTFSTLTVSNMSPEDSSIYLCSAVGHSQETQYFGPGTRLLVL.

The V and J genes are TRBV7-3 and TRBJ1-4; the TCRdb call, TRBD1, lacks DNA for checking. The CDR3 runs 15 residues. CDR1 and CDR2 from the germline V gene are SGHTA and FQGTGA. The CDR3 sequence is CASSLNTGANEKLFF. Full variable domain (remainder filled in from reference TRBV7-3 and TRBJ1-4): GAGVSQTPSNKVTEKGKYVELRCDPISGHTALYWYRQSLGQGPEFLIYFQGTGAADDSGLPNDRFFAVRPEGSVSTLKIQRTERGDSAVYLCASSLNTGANEKLFFGSGTQLSVL.

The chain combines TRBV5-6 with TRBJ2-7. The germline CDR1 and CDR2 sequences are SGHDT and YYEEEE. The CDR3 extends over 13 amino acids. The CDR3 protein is CASSLGSILPWYF.

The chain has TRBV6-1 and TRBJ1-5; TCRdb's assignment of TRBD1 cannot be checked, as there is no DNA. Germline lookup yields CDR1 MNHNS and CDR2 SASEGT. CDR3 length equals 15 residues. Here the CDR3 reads CASSPGTGEGQPQHF.

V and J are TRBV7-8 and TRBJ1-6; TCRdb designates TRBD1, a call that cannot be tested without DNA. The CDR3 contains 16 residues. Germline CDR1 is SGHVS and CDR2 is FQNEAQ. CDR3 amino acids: CASSSGWGQPNSPLHF.

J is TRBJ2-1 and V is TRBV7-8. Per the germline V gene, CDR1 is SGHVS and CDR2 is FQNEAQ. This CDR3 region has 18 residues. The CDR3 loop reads CASSLGGGVLFPYNEQFF.

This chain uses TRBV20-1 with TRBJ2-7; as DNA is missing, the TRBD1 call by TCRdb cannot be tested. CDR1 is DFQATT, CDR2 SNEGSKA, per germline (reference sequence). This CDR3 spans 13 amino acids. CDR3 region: CSASKTGRMEQYF.

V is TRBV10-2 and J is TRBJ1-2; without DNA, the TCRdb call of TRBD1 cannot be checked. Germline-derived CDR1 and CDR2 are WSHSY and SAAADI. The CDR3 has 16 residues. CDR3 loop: CASRNQGEDWNGGYTF.

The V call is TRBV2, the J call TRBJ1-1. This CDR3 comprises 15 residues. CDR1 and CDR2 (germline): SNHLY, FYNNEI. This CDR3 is CASSSHRTANTEAFF.

CDR3 in amino acids: CASSLTRGLTEAFF. The V call is TRBV7-2, the J call TRBJ1-1; TCRdb's D call, TRBD1, is unchecked because there is no DNA. CDR1 is SGHTA, CDR2 FQGNSA, per germline. The length of the CDR3 is 14 residues.

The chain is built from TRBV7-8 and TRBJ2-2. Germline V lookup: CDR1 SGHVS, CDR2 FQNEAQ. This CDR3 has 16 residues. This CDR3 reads CASSLSDGSNTGELFF.

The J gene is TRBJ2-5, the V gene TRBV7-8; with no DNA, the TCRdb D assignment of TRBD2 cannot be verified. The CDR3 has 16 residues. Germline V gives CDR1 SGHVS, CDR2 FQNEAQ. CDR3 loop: CASSQEGGQPSNDQYF. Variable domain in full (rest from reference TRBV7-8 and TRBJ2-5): GAGVSQSPRYKVAKRGQDVALRCDPISGHVSLFWYQQALGQGPEFLTYFQNEAQLDKSGLPSDRFFAERPEGSVSTLKIQRTQQEDSAVYLCASSQEGGQPSNDQYFGPGTRLLVL.

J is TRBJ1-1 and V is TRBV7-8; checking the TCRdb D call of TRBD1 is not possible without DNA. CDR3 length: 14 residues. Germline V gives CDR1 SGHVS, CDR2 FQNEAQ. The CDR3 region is CASSFRGENTEAFF. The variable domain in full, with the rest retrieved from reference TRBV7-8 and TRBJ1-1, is GAGVSQSPRYKVAKRGQDVALRCDPISGHVSLFWYQQALGQGPEFLTYFQNEAQLDKSGLPSDRFFAERPEGSVSTLKIQRTQQEDSAVYLCASSFRGENTEAFFGQGTRLTVV.

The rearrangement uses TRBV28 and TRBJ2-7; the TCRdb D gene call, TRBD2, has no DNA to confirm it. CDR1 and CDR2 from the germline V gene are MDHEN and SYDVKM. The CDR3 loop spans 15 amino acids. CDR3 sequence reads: CASIQGGDPTYEQYF.

The CDR3 reads CASRIGIDTGELFF. The chain has TRBV6-1 and TRBJ2-2. Per the germline V gene, CDR1 is MNHNS and CDR2 is SASEGT. The CDR3 consists of 14 residues.

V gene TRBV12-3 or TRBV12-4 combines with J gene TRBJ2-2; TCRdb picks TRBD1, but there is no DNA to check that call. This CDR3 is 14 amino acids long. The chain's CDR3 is CASRHDRDTGELFF.

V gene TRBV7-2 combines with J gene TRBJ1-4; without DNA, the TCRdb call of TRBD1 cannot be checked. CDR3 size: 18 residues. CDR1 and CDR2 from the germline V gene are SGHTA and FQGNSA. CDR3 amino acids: CASSLAGTGILTNEKLFF. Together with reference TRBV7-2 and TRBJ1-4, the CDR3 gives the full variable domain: GAGVSQSPSNKVTEKGKDVELRCDPISGHTALYWYRQSLGQGLEFLIYFQGNSAPDKSGLPSDRFSAERTGGSVSTLTIQRTQQEDSAVYLCASSLAGTGILTNEKLFFGSGTQLSVL.

This CDR3 reads CAISLQPGETQYF. V usage is TRBV10-3 and J usage is TRBJ2-5; checking the TCRdb D call of TRBD2 is not possible without DNA. The germline V gene has CDR1 ENHRY and CDR2 SYGVKD. The CDR3 totals 13 residues.

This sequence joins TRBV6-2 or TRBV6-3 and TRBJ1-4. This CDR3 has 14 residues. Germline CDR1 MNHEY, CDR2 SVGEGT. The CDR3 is CASNKIGRSEKLFF.

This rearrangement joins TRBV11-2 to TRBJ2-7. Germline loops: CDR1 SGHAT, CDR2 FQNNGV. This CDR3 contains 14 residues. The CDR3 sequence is CASSFQTVTYEQYF. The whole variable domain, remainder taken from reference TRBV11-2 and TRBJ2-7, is EAGVAQSPRYKIIEKRQSVAFWCNPISGHATLYWYQQILGQGPKLLIQFQNNGVVDDSQLPKDRFSAERLKGVDSTLKIQPAKLEDSAVYLCASSFQTVTYEQYFGPGTRLTVT.